The clone carrying this T cell receptor beta chain was seen at least ten times. Its specificity is not known. With 3 bases clipped from V and 5 bases from J, the junction kept 12 bases outside the gene matches. The CDR3 length is 16 residues. CDR1 and CDR2 (germline): SGHKS, YYEKEE (reference sequence). Sequencing runs each generated in excess of 160 million TCR-beta sequences derived from 15-18 subjects. TCRdb itself ran the 5' RACE reads through MiXCR, one entry per CDR3 protein. Of approximately 43,000 distinct CDR3 sequences in the sample, 2.5% were seen once. This entry comes from a study of neurological immune-mediated disorders. Study-level results: HTLV-1-associated myelopathy ranked highest for TCR clonal expansion and multiple sclerosis lowest, beneath healthy controls.

The sequence was collected from a young man with multiple sclerosis. Material for sequencing was PBMCs. The chain employs TRBV5-5 and TRBJ1-1; the match to TRBD1 covers 8 bases. This CDR3 reads CASSSDRGGELTEAFF. CDR3 DNA sequence: TGTGCCAGCAGCTCCGACAGGGGTGGAGAGTTGACTGAAGCTTTCTTT.